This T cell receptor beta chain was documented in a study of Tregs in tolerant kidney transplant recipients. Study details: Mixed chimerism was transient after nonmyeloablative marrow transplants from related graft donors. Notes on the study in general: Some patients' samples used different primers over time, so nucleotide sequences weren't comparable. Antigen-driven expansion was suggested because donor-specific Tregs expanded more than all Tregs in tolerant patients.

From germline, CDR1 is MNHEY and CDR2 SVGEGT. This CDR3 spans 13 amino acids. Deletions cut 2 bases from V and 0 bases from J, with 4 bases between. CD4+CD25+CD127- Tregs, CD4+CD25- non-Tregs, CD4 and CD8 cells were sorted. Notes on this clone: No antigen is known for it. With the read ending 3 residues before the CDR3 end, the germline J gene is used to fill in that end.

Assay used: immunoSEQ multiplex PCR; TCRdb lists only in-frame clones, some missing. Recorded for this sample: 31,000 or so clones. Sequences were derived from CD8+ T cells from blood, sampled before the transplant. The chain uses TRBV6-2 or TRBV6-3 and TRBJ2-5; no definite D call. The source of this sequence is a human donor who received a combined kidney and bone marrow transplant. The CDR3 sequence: CASSYVNQETQYF. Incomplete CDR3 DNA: TGTGCCAGCAGTTACGTCAACCAAGAGACC.